This T cell receptor beta chain was obtained from a study of OX40 agonist ivuxolimab in advanced cancers. Germline V CDR1 and CDR2: LGHNA, YSLEER. This CDR3 contains 16 residues. V dropped 0 bases and J dropped 4 bases, with 13 bases sitting between them. Here immunoSEQ multiplex PCR was the method, and the copy in TCRdb shows in-frame clones only, minus some. The sample holds tens of thousands of clones, approximately 90% seen once. The V call is TRBV4-3, the J call TRBJ1-5; a weak D match, TRBD1 (6 bases). Sequencing was performed on CD4+ or CD8+ T cells sorted from blood, taken in a trial of the OX40 agonist ivuxolimab. The clonotype originates from an adult with an advanced solid tumor such as melanoma, head and neck, liver or kidney cancer. The CDR3 nucleotides are TGCGCCAGCAGCCAAGATCTGTGGACAGCTAATCAGCCCCAGCATTTT. Residues: CASSQDLWTANQPQHF.